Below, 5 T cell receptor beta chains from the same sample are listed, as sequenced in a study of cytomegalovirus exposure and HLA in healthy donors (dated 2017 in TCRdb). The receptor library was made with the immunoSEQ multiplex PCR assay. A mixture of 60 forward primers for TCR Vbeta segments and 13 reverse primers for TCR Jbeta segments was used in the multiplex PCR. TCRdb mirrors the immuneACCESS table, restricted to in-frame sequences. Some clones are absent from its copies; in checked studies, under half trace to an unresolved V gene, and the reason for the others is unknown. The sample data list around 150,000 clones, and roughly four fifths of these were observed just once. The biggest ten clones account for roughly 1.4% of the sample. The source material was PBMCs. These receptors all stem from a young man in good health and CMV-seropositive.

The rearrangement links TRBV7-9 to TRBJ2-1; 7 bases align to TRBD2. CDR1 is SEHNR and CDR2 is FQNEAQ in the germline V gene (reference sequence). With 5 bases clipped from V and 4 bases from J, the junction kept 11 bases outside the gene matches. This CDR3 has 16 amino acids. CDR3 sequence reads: CASSGKGSGVYNEQFF. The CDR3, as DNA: TGTGCCAGCAGCGGGAAGGGGAGCGGGGTGTACAATGAGCAGTTCTTC.

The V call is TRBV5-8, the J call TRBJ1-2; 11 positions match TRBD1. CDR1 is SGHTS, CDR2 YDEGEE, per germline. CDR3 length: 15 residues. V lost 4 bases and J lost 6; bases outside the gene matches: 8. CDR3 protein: CASSIQDRGHDGYTF. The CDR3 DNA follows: TGTGCCAGCAGCATCCAGGACAGGGGGCACGATGGCTACACCTTC.

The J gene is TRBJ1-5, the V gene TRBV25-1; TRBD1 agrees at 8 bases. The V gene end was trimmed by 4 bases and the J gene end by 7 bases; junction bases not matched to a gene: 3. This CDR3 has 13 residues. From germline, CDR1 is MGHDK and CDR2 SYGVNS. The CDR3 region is CASSGSGGQPQHF. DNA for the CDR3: TGTGCCAGCAGTGGTTCAGGGGGCCAGCCCCAGCATTTT.

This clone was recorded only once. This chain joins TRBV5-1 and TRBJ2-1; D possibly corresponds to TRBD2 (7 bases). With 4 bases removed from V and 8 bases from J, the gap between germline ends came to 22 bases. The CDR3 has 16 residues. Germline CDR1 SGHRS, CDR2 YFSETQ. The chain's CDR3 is CASSRGTNHYGDEQFF. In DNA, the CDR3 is TGCGCCAGCAGCAGGGGGACTAACCATTACGGAGATGAGCAGTTCTTC.

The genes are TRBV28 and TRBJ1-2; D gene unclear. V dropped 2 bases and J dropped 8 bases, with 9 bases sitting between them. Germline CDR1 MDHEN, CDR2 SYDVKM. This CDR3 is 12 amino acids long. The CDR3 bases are TGTGCCAGCAGTTTAGACAAAGGAGGCTACACCTTC. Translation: CASSLDKGGYTF.